This paragraph reports one T cell receptor (beta chain). This sample was taken from a study of shared clonotypes between healthy human individuals. Germline V gene data show CDR1 as SGHRS and CDR2 as YFSETQ. V shed 1 base, J shed 0 bases, and the junction held 9 bases outside the gene matches. The CDR3 sequence is 18 residues long. The data were produced by immunoSEQ multiplex PCR, yet TCRdb's version contains in-frame clones alone and is incomplete. Of some 490,000 clones in the sample, around 80% were seen once. Sequencing input: PBMCs. The sequence was obtained from a woman aged 35 to 49 in good health. Some clones in this sample may be carry-over from other donors' samples. The chain recombines TRBV5-1 with TRBJ2-2; 7 positions match TRBD2. The CDR3 protein is CASSLRSSGGPNTGELFF. CDR3 nucleotide sequence: TGCGCCAGCAGCTTGAGATCCTCGGGGGGACCGAACACCGGGGAGCTGTTTTTT.